The 23 T cell receptor beta chains below were found in one sample sequenced in a study of blood T cell repertoires in COVID-19 (TCRdb year 2020). Receptor libraries were prepared by the immunoSEQ multiplex PCR assay. TCRdb re-hosts the immuneACCESS table, in-frame sequences only. Its copies lack some clones; in the studies checked, an unresolved V gene accounts for under half of them, and the cause for the rest is not known. The sample data list about 250,000 clones, and approximately 86% of these were observed just once. 2.6% of the sample goes to the ten largest clones. Sequencing was performed on PBMCs or T cells enriched from blood (not recorded which). The receptor set was obtained from a woman aged 25 to 45 with acute COVID-19.

The chain uses TRBV7-9 and TRBJ2-5; 7 bases map to TRBD1. CDR3 length: 13 residues. CDR1 SEHNR and CDR2 FQNEAQ come from the germline V gene (reference sequence). Trimming cost V 5 bases and J 4 bases; bases outside gene matches: 4. The CDR3 protein is CASSRPGGETQYF. For the CDR3, the DNA is TGTGCCAGCAGCCGACCAGGGGGAGAGACCCAGTACTTC.

The chain carries TRBV13 and TRBJ1-3; 7 positions agree with TRBD1. CDR3 length: 17 residues. The trim removed 3 bases at V and 0 bases at J, leaving 8 bases unmatched. Germline values: CDR1 PRHDT, CDR2 FYEKMQ (reference sequence). CDR3 sequence reads: CASSFRQGGSSGNTIYF. CDR3 DNA: TGTGCCAGCAGCTTTAGACAGGGTGGGAGCTCTGGAAACACCATATATTTT.

The chain uses TRBV6-5 and TRBJ2-7; TRBD1 matches 7 bases. V shed 5 bases and J 5 bases; nucleotides not matched to a gene: 12. Germline V lookup: CDR1 MNHEY, CDR2 SVGAGI. CDR3 size: 15 residues. The CDR3 coding sequence is TGTGCCAGCAGTCTTTTGACAGGGACGGTTCACGAGCAGTACTTC. Amino acids: CASSLLTGTVHEQYF.

V and J are TRBV12-3 or TRBV12-4 and TRBJ1-2; 8 bases fit TRBD1. V dropped 7 bases and J dropped 6; count of bases not matched to a gene: 7. This CDR3 spans 13 amino acids. The CDR3 reads CASTGGQEDGYTF. CDR3 sequence (DNA): TGTGCCAGCACCGGGGGACAGGAGGATGGCTACACCTTC.

This clone is a singleton in its sample. The V and J genes are TRBV7-2 and TRBJ2-5; TRBD1 agrees at 7 bases. Germline V CDR1 and CDR2: SGHTA, FQGNSA. V was clipped by 5 bases and J by 2 bases; unmatched bases: 2. CDR3 length: 13 amino acids. The CDR3 region is CASSRTGQETQYF. CDR3 DNA: TGTGCCAGCAGCCGGACAGGACAAGAGACCCAGTACTTC.

Worth noting for this clone: One end of the junction varies from germline; a read error may be responsible. The chain couples TRBV18 to TRBJ1-2; no definite D call. The CDR3 extends over 13 amino acids. The germline CDR1 and CDR2 sequences are KGHSH and LQKENI. CDR3 sequence: CASSAPSNYGYTF. In DNA form, the CDR3 reads TGTGCCAGCTCAGCACCCTCTAACTATGGCTACACCTTC. Using reference TRBV18 and TRBJ1-2 for the parts outside the CDR3, the full variable domain is NAGVMQNPRHLVRRRGQEARLRCSPMKGHSHVYWYRQLPEEGLKFMVYLQKENIIDESGMPKERFSAEFPKEGPSILRIQQVVRGDSAAYFCASSAPSNYGYTFGSGTRLTVV.

This chain joins TRBV19 and TRBJ1-3; D unresolved. Trimming took off 3 bases at V and 2 bases at J, with 5 bases between the two ends. Germline values: CDR1 LNHDA, CDR2 SQIVND (reference sequence). The CDR3 has 13 amino acids. CDR3 protein: CASSIQTGNTIYF. CDR3 in DNA: TGTGCCAGTAGTATCCAAACTGGAAACACCATATATTTT.

The V and J genes are TRBV7-8 and TRBJ2-7; D is perhaps TRBD2 (6 bases). The V gene lost 5 bases and the J gene lost 4 bases, with 18 bases spanning the gap. Germline CDR1 is SGHVS and CDR2 is FQNEAQ. This CDR3 contains 15 residues. CDR3 sequence (DNA): TGTGCCAGCAGCCCTCAGCGGAGGGACGAATACGAGCAGTACTTC. It translates to CASSPQRRDEYEQYF.

This clone was detected only once. This chain uses TRBV14 with TRBJ1-1; D not certain. There are 14 residues in the CDR3. Trimming stripped 2 bases from V and 1 base from J, with 8 bases between. The germline gives CDR1 SGHDN, CDR2 FVKESK. The CDR3 protein is CASSQINKNTEAFF. CDR3 DNA: TGTGCCAGCAGCCAAATTAACAAGAACACTGAAGCTTTCTTT.

The sample holds a few counts of this clone. The chain is built from TRBV7-9 and TRBJ2-1; D possibly corresponds to TRBD2 (5 bases). Trimming took off 5 bases at V and 4 bases at J, with 12 bases between the two ends. Germline V CDR1 and CDR2: SEHNR, FQNEAQ (reference sequence). The CDR3 runs to 14 residues. This CDR3 reads CASSPFRDYNEQFF. CDR3 sequence (DNA): TGTGCCAGCAGCCCGTTCCGGGATTACAATGAGCAGTTCTTC.

The rearrangement links TRBV5-1 to TRBJ2-3; weak D call: TRBD2 (5 bases). V shed 4 bases and J shed 4 bases, with 34 bases lying between them. The CDR3 runs 21 residues. The V gene's germline CDR1 is SGHRS and CDR2 YFSETQ. The CDR3 spells CASSPVSQTRPTIRRADTQYF. Here the CDR3 DNA reads TGCGCCAGCAGCCCGGTGTCCCAGACGCGACCCACAATTCGGCGGGCAGATACGCAGTATTTT.

The chain links TRBV6-1 to TRBJ1-5, with unresolved D. The CDR3 has 12 amino acids. The germline CDR1 and CDR2 sequences are MNHNS and SASEGT. The ends were cut back, 2 bases at V and 7 bases at J, with 6 bases in the middle. Here the CDR3 DNA reads TGTGCCAGCAGTGAACGGGGACAGCCCCAGCATTTT. Amino acid sequence: CASSERGQPQHF.

J is TRBJ1-2 and V is TRBV27; 9 positions match TRBD1. This CDR3 is built from 15 residues. V was clipped by 5 bases and J by 3 bases; unmatched bases: 7. From germline, CDR1 is MNHEY and CDR2 SMNVEV (reference sequence). The CDR3 DNA is TGTGCCAGCAGTAGACAGGGGGTCCGCCACTATGGCTACACCTTC. The encoded protein is CASSRQGVRHYGYTF.

This clone came up once. The chain couples TRBV7-9 to TRBJ1-1; no reliable D call. Trimming took 5 bases from V and 1 from J, leaving 8 bases between them. Germline CDR1 is SEHNR and CDR2 is FQNEAQ (reference sequence). The CDR3 is 13 residues long. The DNA for the CDR3 is TGTGCCAGCAGCCGACGGGAGAACACTGAAGCTTTCTTT. Amino acid sequence: CASSRRENTEAFF.

This sequence joins TRBV11-2 and TRBJ2-7; 7 bases agree with TRBD1. Germline values: CDR1 SGHAT, CDR2 FQNNGV. J gave up 3 bases and V 0 bases, and 8 bases lay outside the gene matches. This CDR3 is 16 amino acids long. The CDR3 DNA sequence: TGTGCCAGCAGCTTAGATGGGGACAGCTACTTCTACGAGCAGTACTTC. Translating gives CASSLDGDSYFYEQYF.

In this sample, this clone turned up once. The V gene is TRBV2, the J gene TRBJ2-3; D might be TRBD2 (6 bases). Trimming shortened V by 10 bases and J by 2 bases, and 10 bases separated the two germline ends. The CDR3 covers 12 residues. Germline V gene lookup returns CDR1 SNHLY and CDR2 FYNNEI. The CDR3 here is CATRGFTDTQYF. CDR3 nucleotides: TGTGCCACCCGGGGGTTCACAGATACGCAGTATTTT.

The chain uses TRBV7-2 and TRBJ1-2; a weak D match, TRBD1 (5 bases). Germline CDR1 reads SGHTA; CDR2 reads FQGNSA. The CDR3 has 15 amino acids. V was trimmed by 0 bases and J by 5 bases, leaving 13 bases between them. The CDR3 loop is CASSLAVGREYGYTF. DNA for the CDR3: TGTGCCAGCAGCTTAGCGGTCGGCAGGGAATATGGCTACACCTTC.

The J gene is TRBJ2-3, the V gene TRBV6-2 or TRBV6-3, with D perhaps matching TRBD2 (5 bases). The CDR3 extends over 15 amino acids. Germline CDR1 and CDR2: MNHEY and SVGEGT. V was cut by 4 bases and J by 0 bases, with 11 bases left in between. The CDR3 sequence is CASSSSGASTDTQYF. The CDR3 DNA sequence: TGTGCCAGCAGTTCCAGCGGAGCGAGCACAGATACGCAGTATTTT.

This sequence joins TRBV5-1 and TRBJ2-1; TRBD1 is a possible D gene (6 bases). Germline values: CDR1 SGHRS, CDR2 YFSETQ. V gave up 0 bases and J gave up 2 bases, with 12 bases separating them. The CDR3 consists of 16 residues. The CDR3 loop is CASSLGQEYTYNEQFF. The CDR3 DNA follows: TGCGCCAGCAGCTTGGGACAGGAGTATACCTACAATGAGCAGTTCTTC. Together with reference TRBV5-1 and TRBJ2-1, the CDR3 gives the full variable domain: KAGVTQTPRYLIKTRGQQVTLSCSPISGHRSVSWYQQTPGQGLQFLFEYFSETQRNKGNFPGRFSGRQFSNSRSEMNVSTLELGDSALYLCASSLGQEYTYNEQFFGPGTRLTVL.

This chain uses TRBV30 with TRBJ2-7, with 9 bases identical to TRBD1. From germline, CDR1 is GTSNPN and CDR2 SVGIG (reference sequence). With V trimmed by 2 bases and J by 4 bases, 6 bases remained unmatched. The CDR3 length is 14 residues. CDR3 sequence (DNA): TGTGCCTGGAGTCGAAGGACAGGGGCATACGAGCAGTACTTC. The encoded protein is CAWSRRTGAYEQYF.

CDR3 nucleotides: TGTGCCAGCAGCTTGTGGGCAGAAGAGACCCAGTACTTC. It translates to CASSLWAEETQYF. This rearrangement joins TRBV5-6 to TRBJ2-5; D is unclear. Trimming removed 1 base from V and 3 bases from J, with 7 bases in between. The CDR3 covers 13 residues. In germline, CDR1 is SGHDT, CDR2 YYEEEE.

The V gene is TRBV19, the J gene TRBJ2-3; TRBD2 matches 7 bases. Germline values: CDR1 LNHDA, CDR2 SQIVND (reference sequence). Trimming removed 6 bases from V and 4 bases from J; junction bases left unmatched: 7. The CDR3 totals 14 residues. CDR3 nucleotides: TGTGCCAGTAGCCTCCCGGGACTATCAGATACGCAGTATTTT. This encodes CASSLPGLSDTQYF.

This clone showed up many times. The chain has TRBV6-5 and TRBJ1-6; D remains unclear. The CDR3 covers 14 residues. Germline lookup yields CDR1 MNHEY and CDR2 SVGAGI. V dropped 6 bases and J dropped 6 bases, with 12 bases sitting between them. The CDR3 spells CASREGGSNSPLHF. DNA of the CDR3: TGTGCCAGCAGAGAGGGAGGGAGTAATTCACCCCTCCACTTT.